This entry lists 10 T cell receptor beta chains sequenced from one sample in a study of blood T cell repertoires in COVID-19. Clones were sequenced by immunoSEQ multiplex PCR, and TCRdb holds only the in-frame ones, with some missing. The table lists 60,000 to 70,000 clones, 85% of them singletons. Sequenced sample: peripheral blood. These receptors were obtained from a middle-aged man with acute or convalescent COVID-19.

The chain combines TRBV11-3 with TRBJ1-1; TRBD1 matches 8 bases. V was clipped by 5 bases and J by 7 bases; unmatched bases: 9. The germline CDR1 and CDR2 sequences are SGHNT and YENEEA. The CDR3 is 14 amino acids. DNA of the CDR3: TGTGCCAGCAGCAGAAGACAGGGGTCGGGTGAAGCTTTCTTT. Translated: CASSRRQGSGEAFF. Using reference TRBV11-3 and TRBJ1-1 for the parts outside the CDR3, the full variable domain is EAGVVQSPRYKIIEKKQPVAFWCNPISGHNTLYWYLQNLGQGPELLIRYENEEAVDDSQLPKDRFSAERLKGVDSTLKIQPAELGDSAVYLCASSRRQGSGEAFFGQGTRLTVV.

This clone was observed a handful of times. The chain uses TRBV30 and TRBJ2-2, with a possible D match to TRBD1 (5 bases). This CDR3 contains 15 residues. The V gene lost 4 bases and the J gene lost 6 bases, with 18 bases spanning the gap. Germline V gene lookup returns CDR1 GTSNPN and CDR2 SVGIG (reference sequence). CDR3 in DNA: TGTGCCTGGATGGCCCCAGGGTTAAGGTCCGGGGAGCTGTTTTTT. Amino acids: CAWMAPGLRSGELFF.

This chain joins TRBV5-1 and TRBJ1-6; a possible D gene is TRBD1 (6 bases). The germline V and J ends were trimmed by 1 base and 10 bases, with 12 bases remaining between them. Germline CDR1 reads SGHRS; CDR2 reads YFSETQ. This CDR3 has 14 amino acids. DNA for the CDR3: TGCGCCAGCAGCTTGTCCCAGGGGCGATCACCCCTCCACTTT. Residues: CASSLSQGRSPLHF. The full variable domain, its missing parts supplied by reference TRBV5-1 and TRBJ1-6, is KAGVTQTPRYLIKTRGQQVTLSCSPISGHRSVSWYQQTPGQGLQFLFEYFSETQRNKGNFPGRFSGRQFSNSRSEMNVSTLELGDSALYLCASSLSQGRSPLHFGNGTRLTVT.

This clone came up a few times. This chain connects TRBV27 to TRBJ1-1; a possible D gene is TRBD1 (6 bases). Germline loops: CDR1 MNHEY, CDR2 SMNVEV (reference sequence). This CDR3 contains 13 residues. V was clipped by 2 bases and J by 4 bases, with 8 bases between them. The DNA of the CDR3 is TGTGCCAGCAGTTTAACGGACAGCACTGAAGCTTTCTTT. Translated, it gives CASSLTDSTEAFF.

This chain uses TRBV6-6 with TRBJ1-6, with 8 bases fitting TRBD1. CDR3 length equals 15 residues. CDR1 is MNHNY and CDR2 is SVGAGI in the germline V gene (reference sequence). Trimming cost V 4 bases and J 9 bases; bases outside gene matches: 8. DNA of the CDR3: TGTGCCAGCAGTTTGGACAGGGAAGGTAGTTCACCCCTCCACTTT. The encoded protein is CASSLDREGSSPLHF.

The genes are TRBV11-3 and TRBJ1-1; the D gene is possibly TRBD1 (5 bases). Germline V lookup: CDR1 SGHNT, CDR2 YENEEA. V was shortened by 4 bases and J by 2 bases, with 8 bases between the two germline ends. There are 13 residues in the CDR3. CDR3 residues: CASSWGRNTEAFF. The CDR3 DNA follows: TGTGCCAGCAGCTGGGGCAGAAACACTGAAGCTTTCTTT.

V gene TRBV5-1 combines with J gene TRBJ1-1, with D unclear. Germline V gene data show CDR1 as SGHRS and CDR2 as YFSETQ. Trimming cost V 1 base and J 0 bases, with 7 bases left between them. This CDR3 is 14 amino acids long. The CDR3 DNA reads TGCGCCAGCAGCTTGCACACCCTGAACACTGAAGCTTTCTTT. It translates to CASSLHTLNTEAFF.

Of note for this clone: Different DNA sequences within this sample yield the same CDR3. The CDR3 DNA reads as TGTGCCAGCAGTTACGGGGGACAGCCTTATGGCTACACCTTC. Encoded protein: CASSYGGQPYGYTF. The chain uses TRBV6-5 and TRBJ1-2; TRBD1 agrees at 7 bases. Per the germline V gene, CDR1 is MNHEY and CDR2 is SVGAGI. The CDR3 has 14 residues. V gave up 2 bases and J gave up 5 bases; unmatched junction bases: 5.

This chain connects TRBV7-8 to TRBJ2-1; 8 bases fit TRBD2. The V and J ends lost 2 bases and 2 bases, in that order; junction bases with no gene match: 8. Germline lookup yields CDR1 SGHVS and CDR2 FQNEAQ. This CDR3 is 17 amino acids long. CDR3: CASSLPKRGPPYNEQFF. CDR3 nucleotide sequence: TGTGCCAGCAGCTTACCTAAGCGGGGGCCGCCCTACAATGAGCAGTTCTTC.

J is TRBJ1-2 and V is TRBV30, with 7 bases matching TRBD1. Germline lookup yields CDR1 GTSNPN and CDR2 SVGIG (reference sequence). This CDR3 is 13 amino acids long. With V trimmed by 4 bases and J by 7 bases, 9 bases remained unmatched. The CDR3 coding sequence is TGTGCCTGGACCCCCAATACAGGGGCTGGCTACACCTTC. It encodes CAWTPNTGAGYTF.